A single sample gave rise to the 26 T cell receptor beta chains below, sequenced in a study of T cells in Graves' hyperthyroidism and ophthalmopathy. Amplified regions were TCR beta CDR3 sequences from RNA transcripts. TCR CDR3 regions were first amplified by RT-PCR with HTBI primers. TCRdb re-analysed the multiplex PCR reads in MiXCR, keeping a single row per CDR3 protein. The table lists some 420,000 distinct CDR3 sequences, roughly an eighth of them singletons. Sequences were obtained from blood. The receptor source for this set is a woman aged 18-30 years with Graves' hyperthyroidism.

This clonotype was detected ten times or more. This rearrangement joins TRBV7-9 to TRBJ2-5, with 7 positions matching TRBD1. The junction had 5 bases not matched to a gene; V was cut back by 6 bases and J by 1 base. The CDR3 runs 14 residues. In germline, CDR1 is SEHNR, CDR2 FQNEAQ (reference sequence). The CDR3 bases are TGTGCCAGCAGACCGGGACAGCTCCAAGAGACCCAGTACTTC. Translated, it gives CASRPGQLQETQYF.

This clonotype was counted between two and nine times. The junction shows a germline mismatch at one end, possibly a read error. The V and J genes are TRBV28 and TRBJ1-4; unclear D gene. This CDR3 region has 16 residues. The germline V gene has CDR1 MDHEN and CDR2 SYDVKM. Written as DNA, the CDR3 is TGTGCCAGCAGTTCCACCTTGGCCGGTCGACATGAAAAACCGTTTTTT. It codes for CASSSTLAGRHEKPFF.

The V gene is TRBV10-2, the J gene TRBJ2-7; D is perhaps TRBD1 (6 bases). Trimming pared 0 bases from V and 3 bases from J, leaving 24 bases between. The CDR3 is 19 residues long. CDR1 is WSHSY and CDR2 is SAAADI in the germline V gene. The DNA of the CDR3 is TGCGCCAGCAGTGAGTCGAGGGCAGGGGATCGCTTCGGTTTCTACGAGCAGTACTTC. Translating it yields CASSESRAGDRFGFYEQYF.

This clonotype has a count of ten or more. This chain connects TRBV28 to TRBJ2-3, with a weak D call TRBD2 (6 bases). Germline assignment: CDR1 MDHEN and CDR2 SYDVKM. Trimming shortened V by 7 bases and J by 2 bases, and 13 bases separated the two germline ends. The CDR3 contains 14 residues. CDR3 DNA: TGTGCCAGCATGGACGGGGGTTACACAGATACGCAGTATTTT. It is translated as CASMDGGYTDTQYF.

This clonotype was seen repeatedly, ten times or more. This chain uses TRBV5-1 with TRBJ2-4; the match to TRBD2 covers 8 bases. Germline V lookup: CDR1 SGHRS, CDR2 YFSETQ. V shed 0 bases and J 7 bases; nucleotides not matched to a gene: 9. The CDR3 runs 16 residues. In DNA, the CDR3 is TGCGCCAGCAGCTTGGCCATGACGGGAGGGCTTAACATTCAGTACTTC. This translates into CASSLAMTGGLNIQYF.

The table lists this clonotype with many counts. V and J are TRBV12-3 or TRBV12-4 and TRBJ1-5; possibly TRBD1 for D (5 bases). V was shortened by 4 bases and J by 3 bases, with 13 bases between the two germline ends. This CDR3 is built from 15 residues. The chain's CDR3 is CASSWRDALNQPQHF. As DNA, the CDR3 is TGTGCCAGCAGTTGGCGGGACGCCCTCAATCAGCCCCAGCATTTT.

This chain links TRBV27 with TRBJ1-1; D uncertain. Trimming cost V 5 bases and J 6 bases, with 16 bases left between them. The CDR3 sequence is 14 residues long. Germline V gene sequence: CDR1 MNHEY, CDR2 SMNVEV (reference sequence). The DNA of the CDR3 is TGTGCCAGCAGTCCAACAGCGGGGAGCGCTGAAGCTTTCTTT. Translating it yields CASSPTAGSAEAFF.

This clonotype showed up just a few times. The chain employs TRBV14 and TRBJ2-5; D is unresolved. From germline, CDR1 is SGHDN and CDR2 FVKESK. V lost 0 bases and J 5 bases, leaving 7 bases between the germline ends. The CDR3 is 13 amino acids. For the CDR3, the DNA is TGTGCCAGCAGCCAAGATTGGTGGGAGACCCAGTACTTC. This translates into CASSQDWWETQYF. Together with reference TRBV14 and TRBJ2-5, the CDR3 gives the full variable domain: EAGVTQFPSHSVIEKGQTVTLRCDPISGHDNLYWYRRVMGKEIKFLLHFVKESKQDESGMPNNRFLAERTGGTYSTLKVQPAELEDSGVYFCASSQDWWETQYFGPGTRLLVL.

This clonotype came up many times. The J gene is TRBJ2-1, the V gene TRBV6-1; 10 nucleotides align to TRBD2. The CDR3 has 13 residues. The trim removed 6 bases at V and 4 bases at J, leaving 0 bases unmatched. Germline V lookup: CDR1 MNHNS, CDR2 SASEGT. This chain's CDR3 is CASRGLAYNEQFF. Here the CDR3 DNA reads TGTGCCAGCAGGGGACTAGCGTACAATGAGCAGTTCTTC.

This clonotype was seen at least ten times. The rearrangement links TRBV10-3 to TRBJ2-7, with no clear D. Trimming left V 11 bases short and J 7 bases short, with 24 bases between. Germline values: CDR1 ENHRY, CDR2 SYGVKD. CDR3 length: 14 residues. CDR3 amino acids: CASATPTRQWEQYF. The DNA of the CDR3 is TGTGCCTCCGCAACCCCGACCCGGCAGTGGGAGCAGTACTTC.

The V and J genes are TRBV7-3 and TRBJ2-1; TRBD2 matches 10 bases. Germline CDR1 reads SGHTA; CDR2 reads FQGTGA. The CDR3 covers 15 residues. V was pared by 5 bases and J by 6 bases, with 7 bases of the junction left unmatched. CDR3 amino acids: CASSQGTSVSNEQFF. The CDR3 DNA reads as TGTGCCAGCAGCCAGGGGACTAGCGTGAGCAATGAGCAGTTCTTC.

The table lists this clonotype with a few counts. The chain links TRBV29-1 to TRBJ2-1; perhaps D is TRBD1 or TRBD2 (5 bases each). The CDR3 contains 13 residues. Germline CDR1 SQVTM, CDR2 ANQGSEA. V shed 5 bases and J shed 1 base, with 9 bases lying between them. In nucleotides, the CDR3 is TGCAGCGTTCGGGACCGATCCTACAATGAGCAGTTCTTC. The encoded protein is CSVRDRSYNEQFF.

A note on this clonotype: A much larger clone lies a single base off, so this may be a read error. V and J are TRBV11-2 and TRBJ1-1; a weak D match, TRBD1 (6 bases). V lost 5 bases, J lost 11 bases, and 18 bases lay in between. This CDR3 comprises 13 residues. Per the germline V gene, CDR1 is SGHAT and CDR2 is FQNNGV. The CDR3 loop is CASSLGTGSRAFF. Written as DNA, the CDR3 is TGTGCCAGCAGCCTGGGCACAGGGTCGAGGGCTTTCTTT.

This clonotype was seen at least ten times. The gene calls are TRBV12-3 or TRBV12-4 and TRBJ1-1, with D possibly being TRBD1 (5 bases). The germline V and J ends were trimmed by 5 bases and 1 base, with 8 bases remaining between them. The CDR3 covers 13 residues. The CDR3, as DNA: TGTGCCAGCAGTCATACAGGGAACACTGAAGCTTTCTTT. It translates to CASSHTGNTEAFF.

The sample holds many counts of this clonotype. A much larger clonotype is one base distant, so this may be a read error. The rearrangement joins TRBV12-3 or TRBV12-4 to TRBJ1-1; D call uncertain. The CDR3 sequence is 13 residues long. V was shortened by 5 bases and J by 1 base, with 8 bases between the two germline ends. The CDR3 DNA reads TGTGCCAGCAGTGTCAGAGAGAACACTGAAGCTTTCTTT. This gives the protein CASSVRENTEAFF.

The rearrangement uses TRBV3-1 and TRBJ1-5; 7 nucleotides align to TRBD1. The junction had 7 bases not matched to a gene; V was cut back by 4 bases and J by 4 bases. Germline CDR1 is LGHDT and CDR2 is YNNKEL (reference sequence). This CDR3 region has 15 residues. CDR3 loop: CASSRRRGQNQPQHF. CDR3 bases: TGTGCCAGCAGCCGACGGAGGGGGCAAAATCAGCCCCAGCATTTT.

This clonotype was detected ten times or more. The rearrangement uses TRBV11-2 and TRBJ2-3; 9 bases are a match to TRBD2. Per the germline V gene, CDR1 is SGHAT and CDR2 is FQNNGV. The CDR3 consists of 16 residues. Trimming at V came to 1 base and at J to 2 bases, leaving 4 bases not matched to a gene. The CDR3 here is CASSLASSGNTDTQYF. As DNA, the CDR3 is TGTGCCAGCAGCTTAGCTTCTAGCGGGAACACAGATACGCAGTATTTT. The whole variable domain, remainder taken from reference TRBV11-2 and TRBJ2-3, is EAGVAQSPRYKIIEKRQSVAFWCNPISGHATLYWYQQILGQGPKLLIQFQNNGVVDDSQLPKDRFSAERLKGVDSTLKIQPAKLEDSAVYLCASSLASSGNTDTQYFGPGTRLTVL.

In its sample, this clonotype was seen many times. The chain is built from TRBV5-1 and TRBJ2-7; D gene unclear. The germline gives CDR1 SGHRS, CDR2 YFSETQ. The V end lost 3 bases, the J end lost 0 bases, and 10 bases lay between the germline ends. The CDR3 runs 14 residues. The CDR3 sequence is CASSWVPVSYEQYF. CDR3 coding DNA: TGCGCCAGCAGCTGGGTCCCTGTCTCCTACGAGCAGTACTTC.

This clonotype occurred many times. The chain combines TRBV28 with TRBJ2-2; 10 bases fit TRBD2. Germline V gene data show CDR1 as MDHEN and CDR2 as SYDVKM. This CDR3 is 15 amino acids long. V shed 3 bases, J shed 6 bases, and the junction held 4 bases outside the gene matches. The DNA of the CDR3 is TGTGCCAGCAGTTTCTCTAGCGGGAGAGCCGGGGAGCTGTTTTTT. It encodes CASSFSSGRAGELFF.

This clonotype was picked up a small number of times. This chain links TRBV24-1 with TRBJ2-3, with 7 nucleotides matching TRBD1. Germline V gene sequence: CDR1 KGHDR, CDR2 SFDVKD. Germline trimming cut 9 bases from V and 0 bases from J; bases unmatched to any gene: 8. CDR3 length: 15 residues. The CDR3 region is CATDSTGSSTDTQYF. The CDR3 nucleotides read TGTGCCACCGACTCGACAGGGTCTAGCACAGATACGCAGTATTTT.

This clonotype was counted many times. This rearrangement joins TRBV2 to TRBJ1-6; 9 bases agree with TRBD1. The length of the CDR3 is 14 residues. V was clipped by 8 bases and J by 8 bases; unmatched bases: 7. Looked up from germline, CDR1 is SNHLY and CDR2 is FYNNEI. CDR3 bases: TGTGCCAGCGGCCGGGACAGGGACGATTCACCCCTCCACTTT. This sequence encodes CASGRDRDDSPLHF.

This clonotype was detected ten times or more. The J gene is TRBJ2-7, the V gene TRBV12-5; D possibly corresponds to TRBD2 (6 bases). V gave up 4 bases and J gave up 5 bases, with 12 bases separating them. CDR3 length: 13 amino acids. Germline V gene lookup returns CDR1 LGHNT and CDR2 FRNRAP. The CDR3, as DNA: TGTGCTAGTGGTTCCGGGGGAGCGGACGAGCAGTACTTC. Translating it yields CASGSGGADEQYF.

The chain links TRBV5-6 to TRBJ1-2; the D is unclear. Per the germline V gene, CDR1 is SGHDT and CDR2 is YYEEEE. This CDR3 comprises 13 residues. V was cut by 4 bases and J by 3 bases, with 10 bases left in between. This CDR3 is CASSPKIDYGYTF. Written as DNA, the CDR3 is TGTGCCAGCAGCCCTAAGATAGACTATGGCTACACCTTC.

This clonotype came up many times. V usage is TRBV5-1 and J usage is TRBJ2-1; 8 bases line up with TRBD2. The CDR3 contains 17 residues. Germline loops: CDR1 SGHRS, CDR2 YFSETQ. The V and J ends lost 2 bases and 1 base, in that order; junction bases with no gene match: 8. The CDR3 region is CASSFRSGGRSYNEQFF. The CDR3 DNA reads as TGCGCCAGCAGCTTTAGATCGGGCGGGAGGTCCTACAATGAGCAGTTCTTC. The full variable domain, its missing parts supplied by reference TRBV5-1 and TRBJ2-1, is KAGVTQTPRYLIKTRGQQVTLSCSPISGHRSVSWYQQTPGQGLQFLFEYFSETQRNKGNFPGRFSGRQFSNSRSEMNVSTLELGDSALYLCASSFRSGGRSYNEQFFGPGTRLTVL.

The V and J genes are TRBV9 and TRBJ2-3, with 8 bases aligning to TRBD2. The CDR3 spans 18 residues. The germline V gene encodes CDR1 SGDLS and CDR2 YYNGEE. V trimming: 0 bases; J trimming: 2 bases; junction bases outside the gene matches: 11. The CDR3 region is CASSVAASGRGYTDTQYF. The CDR3, as DNA: TGTGCCAGCAGCGTAGCGGCTAGCGGGCGTGGGTACACAGATACGCAGTATTTT.

This clonotype was picked up many times. This chain joins TRBV10-2 and TRBJ2-1, with no clear D. The CDR3 has 12 amino acids. Germline-derived CDR1 and CDR2 are WSHSY and SAAADI. The V end was cut by 4 bases, the J end by 8 bases, with 9 bases between. The CDR3 DNA sequence: TGCGCCAGCAGTGTCAGGCCCGATGAGCAGTTCTTC. Translation: CASSVRPDEQFF.